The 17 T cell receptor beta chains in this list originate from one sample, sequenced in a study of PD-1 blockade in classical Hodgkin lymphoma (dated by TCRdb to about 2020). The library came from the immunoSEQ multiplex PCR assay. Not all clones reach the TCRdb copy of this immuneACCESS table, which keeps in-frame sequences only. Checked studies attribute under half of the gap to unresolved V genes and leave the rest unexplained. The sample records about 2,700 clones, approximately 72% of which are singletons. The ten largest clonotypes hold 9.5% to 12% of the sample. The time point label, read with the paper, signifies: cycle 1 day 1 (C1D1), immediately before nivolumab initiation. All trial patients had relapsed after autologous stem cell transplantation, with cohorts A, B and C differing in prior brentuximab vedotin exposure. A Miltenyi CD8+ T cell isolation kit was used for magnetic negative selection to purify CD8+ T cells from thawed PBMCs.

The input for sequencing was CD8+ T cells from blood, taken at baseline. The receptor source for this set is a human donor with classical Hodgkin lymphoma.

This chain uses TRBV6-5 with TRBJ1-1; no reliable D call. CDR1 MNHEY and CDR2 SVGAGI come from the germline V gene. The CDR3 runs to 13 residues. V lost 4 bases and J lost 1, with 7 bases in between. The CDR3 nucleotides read TGTGCCAGCAGTTTGGGCGGGAACACTGAAGCTTTCTTT. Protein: CASSLGGNTEAFF.

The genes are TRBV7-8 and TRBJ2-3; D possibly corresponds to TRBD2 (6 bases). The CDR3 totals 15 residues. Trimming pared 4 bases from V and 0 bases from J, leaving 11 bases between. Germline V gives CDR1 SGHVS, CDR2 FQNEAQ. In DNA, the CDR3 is TGTGCCAGCAGCTATAGCGGAGTCAGCACAGATACGCAGTATTTT. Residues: CASSYSGVSTDTQYF. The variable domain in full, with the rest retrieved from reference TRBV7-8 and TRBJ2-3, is GAGVSQSPRYKVAKRGQDVALRCDPISGHVSLFWYQQALGQGPEFLTYFQNEAQLDKSGLPSDRFFAERPEGSVSTLKIQRTQQEDSAVYLCASSYSGVSTDTQYFGPGTRLTVL.

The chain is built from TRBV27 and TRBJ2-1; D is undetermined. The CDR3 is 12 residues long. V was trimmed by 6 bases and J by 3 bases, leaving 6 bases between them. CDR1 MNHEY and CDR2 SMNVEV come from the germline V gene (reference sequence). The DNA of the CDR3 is TGTGCCAGCAGCTGGAACTACAATGAGCAGTTCTTC. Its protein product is CASSWNYNEQFF.

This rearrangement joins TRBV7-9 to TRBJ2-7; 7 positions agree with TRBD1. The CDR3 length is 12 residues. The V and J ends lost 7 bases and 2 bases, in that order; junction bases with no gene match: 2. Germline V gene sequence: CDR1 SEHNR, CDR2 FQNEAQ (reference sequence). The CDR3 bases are TGTGCCAGCATCGGGACAGCCTACGAGCAGTACTTC. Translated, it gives CASIGTAYEQYF.

CDR3 region: CASRLTGSDEKLFF. The CDR3 coding sequence is TGTGCCAGCAGATTAACAGGGTCGGATGAAAAACTGTTTTTT. This rearrangement joins TRBV28 to TRBJ1-4; TRBD1 is a possible D gene (6 bases). Trimming removed 6 bases at V and 6 bases at J, with 14 bases between. This CDR3 is 14 amino acids long. Germline assignment: CDR1 MDHEN and CDR2 SYDVKM.

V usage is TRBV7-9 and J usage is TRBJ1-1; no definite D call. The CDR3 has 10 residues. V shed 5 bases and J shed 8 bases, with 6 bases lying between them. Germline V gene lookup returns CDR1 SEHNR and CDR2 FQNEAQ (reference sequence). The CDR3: CASSHPEAFF. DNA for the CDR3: TGTGCCAGCAGCCACCCGGAAGCTTTCTTT.

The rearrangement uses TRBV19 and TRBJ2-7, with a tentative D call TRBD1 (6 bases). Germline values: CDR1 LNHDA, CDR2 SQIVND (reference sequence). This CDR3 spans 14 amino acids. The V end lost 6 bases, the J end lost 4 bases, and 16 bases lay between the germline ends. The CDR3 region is CASSVRDTQYEQYF. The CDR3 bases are TGTGCCAGTAGCGTCCGGGACACCCAATACGAGCAGTACTTC.

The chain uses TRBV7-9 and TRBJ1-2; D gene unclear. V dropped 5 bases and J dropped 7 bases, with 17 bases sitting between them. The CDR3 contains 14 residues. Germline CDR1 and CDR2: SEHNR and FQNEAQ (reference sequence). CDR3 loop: CASSGLDPLVGYTF. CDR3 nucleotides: TGTGCCAGCAGCGGTCTTGACCCCCTGGTTGGCTACACCTTC.

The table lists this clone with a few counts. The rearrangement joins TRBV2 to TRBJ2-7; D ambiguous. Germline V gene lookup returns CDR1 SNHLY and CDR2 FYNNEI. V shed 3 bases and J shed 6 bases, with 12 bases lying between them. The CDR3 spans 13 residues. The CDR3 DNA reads TGTGCCAGCAGTGATCTGCAAGCGAGCGAGCAGTACTTC. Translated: CASSDLQASEQYF.

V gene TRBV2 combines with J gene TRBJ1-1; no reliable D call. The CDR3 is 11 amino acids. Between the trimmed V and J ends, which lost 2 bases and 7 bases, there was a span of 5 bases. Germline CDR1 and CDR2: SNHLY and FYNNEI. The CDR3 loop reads CASSETVEAFF. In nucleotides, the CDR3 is TGTGCCAGCAGTGAAACCGTTGAAGCTTTCTTT.

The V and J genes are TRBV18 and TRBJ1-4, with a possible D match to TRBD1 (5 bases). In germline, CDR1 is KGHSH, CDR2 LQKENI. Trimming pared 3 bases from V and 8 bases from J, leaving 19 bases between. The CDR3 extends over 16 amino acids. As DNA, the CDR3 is TGTGCCAGCTCACCCCTAAGGCAGGGTTCCGGGGAAAAACTGTTTTTT. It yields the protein CASSPLRQGSGEKLFF.

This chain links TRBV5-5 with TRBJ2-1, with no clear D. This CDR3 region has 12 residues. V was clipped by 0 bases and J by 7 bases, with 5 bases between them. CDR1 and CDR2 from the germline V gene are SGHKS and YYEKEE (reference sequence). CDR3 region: CASSLVSNEQFF. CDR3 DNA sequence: TGTGCCAGCAGCTTGGTTTCGAATGAGCAGTTCTTC.

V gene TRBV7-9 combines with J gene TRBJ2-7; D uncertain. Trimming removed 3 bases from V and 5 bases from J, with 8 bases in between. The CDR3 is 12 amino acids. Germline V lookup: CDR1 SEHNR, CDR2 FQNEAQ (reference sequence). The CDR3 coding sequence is TGTGCCAGCAGCTTGTACCCCCACGAGCAGTACTTC. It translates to CASSLYPHEQYF.

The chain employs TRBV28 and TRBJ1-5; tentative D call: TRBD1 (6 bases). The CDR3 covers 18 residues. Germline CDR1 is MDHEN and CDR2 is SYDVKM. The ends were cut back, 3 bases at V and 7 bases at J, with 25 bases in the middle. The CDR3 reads CASSFPRGITGSEQPQHF. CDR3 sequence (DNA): TGTGCCAGCAGTTTCCCTCGGGGTATTACAGGGTCGGAACAGCCCCAGCATTTT.

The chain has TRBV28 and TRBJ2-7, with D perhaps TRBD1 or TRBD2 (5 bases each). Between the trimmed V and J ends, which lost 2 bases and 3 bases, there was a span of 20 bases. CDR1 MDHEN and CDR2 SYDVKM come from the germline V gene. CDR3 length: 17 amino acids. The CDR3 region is CASSLNHPSEGYYEQYF. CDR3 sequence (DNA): TGTGCCAGCAGTTTAAACCACCCCAGCGAGGGGTACTACGAGCAGTACTTC.

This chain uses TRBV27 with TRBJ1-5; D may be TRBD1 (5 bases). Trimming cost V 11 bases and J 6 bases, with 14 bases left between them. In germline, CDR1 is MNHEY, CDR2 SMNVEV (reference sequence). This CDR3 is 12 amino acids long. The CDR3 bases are TGTGCCGCCTGGGGGGGAGGTCAGCCCCAGCATTTT. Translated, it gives CAAWGGGQPQHF.

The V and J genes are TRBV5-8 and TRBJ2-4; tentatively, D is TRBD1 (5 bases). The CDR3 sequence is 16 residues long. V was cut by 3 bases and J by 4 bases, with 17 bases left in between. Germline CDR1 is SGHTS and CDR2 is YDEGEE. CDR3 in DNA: TGTGCCAGCAGCTCCCGGCAGGGCCTTATTAAAAACATTCAGTACTTC. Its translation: CASSSRQGLIKNIQYF.